Listed here are 10 T cell receptor beta chains from one sample, sequenced in a study of technical replicates of blood from a few donors. The data were produced by immunoSEQ multiplex PCR, yet TCRdb's version contains in-frame clones alone and is incomplete. The sample consists of tens of thousands of clones, about 93% of them appearing once. Sequencing was carried out using T cells isolated from PBMCs. Every receptor here comes from a human donor in good health.

The V call is TRBV30, the J call TRBJ2-2, with 9 bases fitting TRBD1. The CDR3 spans 18 residues. Germline V lookup: CDR1 GTSNPN, CDR2 SVGIG (reference sequence). Germline trimming cut 2 bases from V and 4 bases from J; bases unmatched to any gene: 14. The CDR3 DNA follows: TGTGCCTGGAGTCTCCGTTTACGTCGGGACAGGGTCACCGGGGAGCTGTTTTTT. Translated: CAWSLRLRRDRVTGELFF.

The chain couples TRBV27 to TRBJ1-5; 8 bases fit TRBD1. Trimming at V came to 5 bases and at J to 6 bases, leaving 6 bases not matched to a gene. This CDR3 comprises 14 residues. Germline CDR1 is MNHEY and CDR2 is SMNVEV (reference sequence). The CDR3 DNA is TGTGCCAGCAGTGCAGGACAGGGCGGTCAGCCCCAGCATTTT. Amino acids: CASSAGQGGQPQHF.

The V call is TRBV28, the J call TRBJ2-5; 7 bases are a match to TRBD1. J gave up 5 bases and V 6 bases, and 12 bases lay outside the gene matches. This CDR3 has 15 amino acids. Germline V lookup: CDR1 MDHEN, CDR2 SYDVKM. CDR3 sequence (DNA): TGTGCCAGCAGCCATCCGGACAGGCACAAGGAGACCCAGTACTTC. It translates to CASSHPDRHKETQYF. The complete variable domain, with remaining parts taken from reference TRBV28 and TRBJ2-5, reads DVKVTQSSRYLVKRTGEKVFLECVQDMDHENMFWYRQDPGLGLRLIYFSYDVKMKEKGDIPEGYSVSREKKERFSLILESASTNQTSMYLCASSHPDRHKETQYFGPGTRLLVL.

The chain combines TRBV5-8 with TRBJ2-5; 12 nucleotides align to TRBD2. V lost 2 bases and J lost 5; bases outside the gene matches: 4. Germline CDR1 is SGHTS and CDR2 is YDEGEE. This CDR3 region has 15 residues. This CDR3 reads CASSFGLAGGETQYF. CDR3 sequence (DNA): TGTGCCAGCAGCTTTGGTCTAGCGGGGGGGGAGACCCAGTACTTC. Drawing the rest from reference TRBV5-8 and TRBJ2-5, the complete variable domain is EAGVTQSPTHLIKTRGQQATLRCSPISGHTSVYWYQQALGLGLQFLLWYDEGEERNRGNFPPRFSGRQFPNYSSELNVNALELEDSALYLCASSFGLAGGETQYFGPGTRLLVL.

V and J are TRBV4-1 and TRBJ2-5; TRBD1 is a possible D gene (6 bases). The CDR3 has 15 residues. CDR1 is MGHRA and CDR2 is YSYEKL in the germline V gene. The germline V and J ends were trimmed by 5 bases and 5 bases, with 18 bases remaining between them. The CDR3 region is CASSFPAQGLETQYF. The CDR3 nucleotides read TGCGCCAGCAGCTTCCCGGCACAGGGTTTGGAGACCCAGTACTTC.

A few counts support this clone. This sequence joins TRBV2 and TRBJ1-6; D might be TRBD1 (5 bases). V lost 4 bases, J lost 7 bases, and 11 bases lay in between. The germline gives CDR1 SNHLY, CDR2 FYNNEI. The CDR3 extends over 14 amino acids. This chain's CDR3 is CASSVRRGNSPLHF. For the CDR3, the DNA is TGTGCCAGCAGTGTGCGGCGGGGGAATTCACCCCTCCACTTT.

The rearrangement joins TRBV9 to TRBJ2-6; 8 positions match TRBD2. The V gene's germline CDR1 is SGDLS and CDR2 YYNGEE. CDR3 size: 17 residues. Trimming cost V 4 bases and J 3 bases; bases outside gene matches: 9. The CDR3 here is CASSPGGGADGANVLTF. The CDR3 coding sequence is TGTGCCAGCAGCCCGGGAGGGGGGGCGGATGGGGCCAACGTCCTGACTTTC.

The genes are TRBV29-1 and TRBJ2-1; D is perhaps TRBD2 (7 bases). CDR1 SQVTM and CDR2 ANQGSEA come from the germline V gene. The CDR3 has 12 residues. V lost 6 bases and J lost 6, with 12 bases in between. The CDR3 here is CSVKGGGNEQFF. The CDR3 nucleotides read TGCAGCGTCAAAGGGGGGGGCAATGAGCAGTTCTTC.

The chain uses TRBV28 and TRBJ2-7; 9 bases align to TRBD2. V lost 5 bases and J lost 6; bases outside the gene matches: 8. The CDR3 spans 14 residues. Germline CDR1 MDHEN, CDR2 SYDVKM. CDR3 DNA: TGTGCCAGCAGTATACCGGGACTAGCTTTCGAGCAGTACTTC. It yields the protein CASSIPGLAFEQYF.

This clone occurred once. J is TRBJ2-3 and V is TRBV10-3; TRBD2 aligns across 8 bases. Per germline, CDR1 ENHRY and CDR2 SYGVKD. J lost 6 bases, V lost 3 bases, and 26 bases had no gene match. There are 21 residues in the CDR3. CDR3 amino acids: CAISDRGHKEHTGGTSDTQYF. The CDR3 bases are TGTGCCATCAGTGACCGCGGACATAAAGAGCACACGGGAGGGACGTCGGATACGCAGTATTTT.